Listed below are T cell receptor beta chains from one sample, sequenced in a study of vaccination and CD4 T cells after COVID-19. A single record per CDR3 protein comes from TCRdb applying MiXCR to the PCR reads. In the table there are 15,000 to 20,000 distinct CDR3 sequences, under 80% of which are singletons. What these receptors recognize is not known. Sequenced input: CD4+ T cells from blood, cultured in vitro. These receptor sequences come from a human donor who had recovered from COVID-19. The CDR3 runs from the conserved cysteine through the conserved F or W. D genes are given only for firm matches. Some rows mark clone size as missing; the rest say once, few, many or name a class of expanded clone.

clone_size	v_call	d_call	j_call	cdr3_aa	cdr3_nt
NA	TRBV24-1	NA	TRBJ2-1	CATSDQDPDNEQFF	TGTGCCACCAGTGACCAAGACCCAGACAATGAGCAGTTCTTC
NA	TRBV20-1	TRBD2	TRBJ2-1	CSASDSGRASNEQFF	TGCAGTGCTAGTGATAGCGGGAGGGCCTCCAATGAGCAGTTCTTC
NA	TRBV6-2/TRBV6-3	NA	TRBJ1-5	CASSTRTAGGNQPQHF	TGTGCCAGCAGTACTAGGACAGCGGGTGGCAATCAGCCCCAGCATTTT
NA	TRBV7-9	NA	TRBJ1-1	CASSLVSGPPTEAFF	TGTGCCAGCAGCTTAGTATCGGGACCCCCCACTGAAGCTTTCTTT
few	TRBV20-1	NA	TRBJ2-3	CSASLVADTQYF	TGCAGTGCTAGTCTCGTAGCAGATACGCAGTATTTT
NA	TRBV10-3	NA	TRBJ2-1	CAISAAGASSYNEQFF	TGTGCCATCAGTGCAGCAGGAGCCAGCTCCTACAATGAGCAGTTCTTC
NA	TRBV6-1	NA	TRBJ2-5	CASSEEARGETQYF	TGTGCCAGCAGTGAAGAGGCTAGAGGGGAGACCCAGTACTTC
NA	TRBV11-2	NA	TRBJ1-3	CASSLGGSGNTIYF	TGTGCCAGCAGCTTAGGAGGCTCTGGAAACACCATATATTTT
few	TRBV15	NA	TRBJ1-5	CATSRVYYGEAPQHF	TGTGCCACCAGCAGAGTTTATTACGGCGAGGCGCCCCAGCATTTT
few	TRBV27	TRBD1	TRBJ1-2	CASSSMDRLYGYTF	TGTGCCAGCAGTTCAATGGACAGGCTCTATGGCTACACCTTC
few	TRBV20-1	NA	TRBJ1-3	CSAREIRGGGNTIYF	TGCAGTGCTAGAGAGATCAGGGGAGGGGGAAACACCATATATTTT
NA	TRBV20-1	NA	TRBJ2-1	CSARGYNEQFF	TGCAGTGCTAGAGGTTACAATGAGCAGTTCTTC
NA	TRBV10-2	NA	TRBJ2-5	CASSETPGETQYF	TGCGCCAGCAGTGAGACACCCGGAGAGACCCAGTACTTC
NA	TRBV7-9	NA	TRBJ1-1	CASSPPGPRGTEAFF	TGTGCCAGCAGCCCCCCGGGACCCAGAGGGACTGAAGCTTTCTTT
NA	TRBV6-1	TRBD1	TRBJ2-6	CASTLTGGSNVLTF	TGTGCCAGCACCCTAACAGGGGGGTCCAACGTCCTGACTTTC
NA	TRBV7-2	NA	TRBJ2-1	CASSLGVGSPSYNEQFF	TGTGCCAGCAGCTTAGGAGTCGGGTCCCCCTCCTACAATGAGCAGTTCTTC
few	TRBV10-1	TRBD1	TRBJ2-5	CASSDTGVETQYF	TGCGCCAGCAGTGATACAGGGGTAGAGACCCAGTACTTC
NA	TRBV10-3	NA	TRBJ1-5	CAISDTRGAGNQPQHF	TGTGCCATCAGTGATACCCGGGGGGCCGGCAATCAGCCCCAGCATTTT
NA	TRBV20-1	NA	TRBJ1-3	CSARASGPDNTIYF	TGCAGTGCTAGAGCGTCAGGGCCAGACAACACCATATATTTT
few	TRBV2	NA	TRBJ1-5	CASSLQGADGQPQHF	TGTGCCAGCAGCCTACAGGGTGCCGATGGGCAGCCCCAGCATTTT
few	TRBV20-1	NA	TRBJ1-2	CSASERSYGYTF	TGCAGTGCTAGTGAGCGTTCTTATGGCTACACCTTC
NA	TRBV5-3	NA	TRBJ2-3	CASRSTDTQYF	TGTGCCAGCAGGTCCACAGATACGCAGTATTTT
NA	TRBV6-2/TRBV6-3	TRBD2	TRBJ2-1	CASSTAGSSYNEQFF	TGTGCCAGCAGTACAGCGGGGAGCTCCTACAATGAGCAGTTCTTC
NA	TRBV7-9	TRBD1	TRBJ1-5	CASSLFPGFFGTDEDQPQHF	TGTGCCAGCAGCTTATTTCCGGGGTTCTTTGGGACAGACGAGGATCAGCCCCAGCATTTT
NA	TRBV30	TRBD2	TRBJ2-2	CAWSPGLASPGELFF	TGTGCCTGGAGTCCGGGACTAGCTTCCCCCGGGGAGCTGTTTTTT
NA	TRBV4-1	NA	TRBJ2-3	CASSRGDGSTDTQYF	TGCGCCAGCAGCCGGGGGGACGGAAGCACAGATACGCAGTATTTT
NA	TRBV2	TRBD1	TRBJ1-5	CASSADRIGYQPQHF	TGTGCCAGCAGCGCGGACAGGATCGGGTATCAGCCCCAGCATTTT
NA	TRBV7-9	TRBD1	TRBJ2-7	CASSLGGTGFNEQYF	TGTGCCAGCAGCTTAGGGGGGACAGGGTTCAACGAGCAGTACTTC
few	TRBV19	NA	TRBJ1-2	CASSDGQLYGYTF	TGTGCCAGTAGTGATGGGCAGCTCTATGGCTACACCTTC
few	TRBV2	NA	TRBJ2-7	CASSEYYEQYF	TGTGCCAGCAGTGAATACTACGAGCAGTACTTC
NA	TRBV7-9	NA	TRBJ1-5	CASSLNGDQPQHF	TGTGCCAGCAGCTTAAATGGGGATCAGCCCCAGCATTTT
NA	TRBV28	NA	TRBJ1-5	CASNGRESSNQPQHF	TGTGCCAGCAATGGCAGGGAATCTAGCAATCAGCCCCAGCATTTT
few	TRBV20-1	TRBD2	TRBJ2-2	CSARRLAGGSGELFF	TGCAGTGCTAGGAGGCTAGCGGGAGGGTCCGGGGAGCTGTTTTTT
NA	TRBV19	NA	TRBJ1-2	CASSIYGVGYGYTF	TGTGCCAGTAGTATATATGGGGTAGGCTATGGCTACACCTTC
NA	TRBV24-1	NA	TRBJ2-2	CATSGSALNTGELFF	TGTGCCACCAGTGGGAGCGCCCTGAACACCGGGGAGCTGTTTTTT
few	TRBV19	NA	TRBJ2-2	CASSILGGNTGELFF	TGTGCCAGTAGTATTCTTGGCGGTAACACCGGGGAGCTGTTTTTT